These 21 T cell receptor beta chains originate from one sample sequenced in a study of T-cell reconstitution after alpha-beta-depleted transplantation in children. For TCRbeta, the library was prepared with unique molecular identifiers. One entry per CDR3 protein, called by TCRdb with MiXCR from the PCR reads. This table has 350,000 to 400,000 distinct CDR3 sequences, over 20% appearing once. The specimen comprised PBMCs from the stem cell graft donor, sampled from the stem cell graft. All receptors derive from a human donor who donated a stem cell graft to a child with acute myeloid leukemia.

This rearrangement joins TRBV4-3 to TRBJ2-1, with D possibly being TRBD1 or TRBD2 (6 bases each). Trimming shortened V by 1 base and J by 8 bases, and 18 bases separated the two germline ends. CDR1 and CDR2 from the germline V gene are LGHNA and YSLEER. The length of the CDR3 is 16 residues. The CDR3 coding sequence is TGCGCCAGCAGCCAAGTCTGGACCACGGGGGCGCATGAGCAGTTCTTC. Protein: CASSQVWTTGAHEQFF.

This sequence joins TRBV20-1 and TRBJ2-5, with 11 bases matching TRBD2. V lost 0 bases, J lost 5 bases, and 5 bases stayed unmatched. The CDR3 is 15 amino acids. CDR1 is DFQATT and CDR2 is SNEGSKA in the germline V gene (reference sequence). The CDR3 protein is CSARDRASGRETQYF. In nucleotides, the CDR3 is TGCAGTGCTAGAGATCGGGCTAGCGGGAGGGAGACCCAGTACTTC.

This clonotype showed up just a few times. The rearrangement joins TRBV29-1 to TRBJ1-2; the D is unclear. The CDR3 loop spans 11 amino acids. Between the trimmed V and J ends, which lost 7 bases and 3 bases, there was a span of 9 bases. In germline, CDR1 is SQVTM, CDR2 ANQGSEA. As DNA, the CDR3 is TGCAGCGAAGGCGCCGACTATGGCTACACCTTC. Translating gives CSEGADYGYTF.

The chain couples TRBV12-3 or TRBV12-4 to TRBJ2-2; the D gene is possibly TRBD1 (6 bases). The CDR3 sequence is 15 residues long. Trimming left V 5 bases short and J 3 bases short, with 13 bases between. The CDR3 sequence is CASSRQYRDTGELFF. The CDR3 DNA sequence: TGTGCCAGCAGTCGTCAATACAGGGACACCGGGGAGCTGTTTTTT.

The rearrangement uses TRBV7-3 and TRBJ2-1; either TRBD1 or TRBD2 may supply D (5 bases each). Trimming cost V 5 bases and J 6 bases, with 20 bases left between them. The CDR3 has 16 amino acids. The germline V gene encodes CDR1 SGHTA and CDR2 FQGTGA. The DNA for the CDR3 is TGTGCCAGCAGCCCCCCAGGGCTAGCAATGGGCAATGAGCAGTTCTTC. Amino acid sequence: CASSPPGLAMGNEQFF.

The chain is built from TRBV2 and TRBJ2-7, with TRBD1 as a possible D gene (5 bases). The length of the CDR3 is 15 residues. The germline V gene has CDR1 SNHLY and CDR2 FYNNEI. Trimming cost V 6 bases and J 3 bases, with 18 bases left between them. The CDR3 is CASRRSPTDYYEQYF. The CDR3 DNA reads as TGTGCCAGCAGAAGGTCCCCGACAGATTACTACGAGCAGTACTTC.

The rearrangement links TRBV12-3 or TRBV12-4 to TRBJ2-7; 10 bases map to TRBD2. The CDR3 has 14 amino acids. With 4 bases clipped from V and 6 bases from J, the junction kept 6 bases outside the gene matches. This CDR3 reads CASSYLAGAFEQYF. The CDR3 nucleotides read TGTGCCAGCAGTTACCTAGCGGGAGCGTTCGAGCAGTACTTC.

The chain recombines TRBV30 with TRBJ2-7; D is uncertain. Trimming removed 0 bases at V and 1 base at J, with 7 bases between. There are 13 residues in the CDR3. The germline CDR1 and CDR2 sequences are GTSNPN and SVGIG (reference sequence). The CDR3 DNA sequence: TGTGCCTGGAGTGTTGACAATTCCTACGAGCAGTACTTC. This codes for CAWSVDNSYEQYF.

CDR3 residues: CASSKEYKGAKDEQYF. CDR3 bases: TGTGCCAGCAGCAAAGAGTATAAGGGGGCGAAGGACGAGCAGTACTTC. The chain carries TRBV21-1 and TRBJ2-7; whether TRBD1, the table's D call, matches the DNA was not checked. TRBV21-1 is annotated as a pseudogene. This CDR3 contains 16 residues.

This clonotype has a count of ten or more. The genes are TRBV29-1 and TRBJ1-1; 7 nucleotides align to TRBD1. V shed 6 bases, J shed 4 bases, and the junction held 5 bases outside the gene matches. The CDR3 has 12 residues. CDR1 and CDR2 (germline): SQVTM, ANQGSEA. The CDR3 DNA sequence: TGCAGCGTGCCGGGACAGCTCACTGAAGCTTTCTTT. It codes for CSVPGQLTEAFF.

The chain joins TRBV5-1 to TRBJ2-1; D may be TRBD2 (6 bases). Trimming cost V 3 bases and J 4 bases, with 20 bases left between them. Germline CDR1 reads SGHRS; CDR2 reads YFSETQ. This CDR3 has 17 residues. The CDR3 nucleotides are TGCGCCAGCAGCTCCGCGGGGTCAGCGCCGTTATACAATGAGCAGTTCTTC. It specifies CASSSAGSAPLYNEQFF.

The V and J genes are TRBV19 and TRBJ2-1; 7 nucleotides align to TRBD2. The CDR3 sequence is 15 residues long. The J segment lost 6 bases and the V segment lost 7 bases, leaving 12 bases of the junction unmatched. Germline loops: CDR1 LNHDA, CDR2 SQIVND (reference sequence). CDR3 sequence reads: CASKHRGGPGNEQFF. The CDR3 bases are TGTGCCAGTAAGCACCGGGGAGGGCCGGGCAATGAGCAGTTCTTC.

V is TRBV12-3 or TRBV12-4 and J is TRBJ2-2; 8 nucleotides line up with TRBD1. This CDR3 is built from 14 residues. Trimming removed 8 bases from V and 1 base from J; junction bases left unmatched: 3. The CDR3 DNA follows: TGTGCCAGCTTCGACAGGGGGAACACCGGGGAGCTGTTTTTT. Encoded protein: CASFDRGNTGELFF.

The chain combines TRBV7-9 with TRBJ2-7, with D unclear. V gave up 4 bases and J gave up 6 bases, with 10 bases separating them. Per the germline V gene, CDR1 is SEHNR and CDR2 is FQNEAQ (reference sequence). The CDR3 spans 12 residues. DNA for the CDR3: TGTGCCAGCAGCTATAATCTGGCCGAGCAGTACTTC. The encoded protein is CASSYNLAEQYF.

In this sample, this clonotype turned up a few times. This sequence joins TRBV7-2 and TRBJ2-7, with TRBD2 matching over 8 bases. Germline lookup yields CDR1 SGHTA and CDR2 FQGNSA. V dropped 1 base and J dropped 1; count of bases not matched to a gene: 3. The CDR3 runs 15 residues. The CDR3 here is CASSLEGGRSYEQYF. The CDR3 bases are TGTGCCAGCAGCTTAGAAGGCGGGAGGTCCTACGAGCAGTACTTC.

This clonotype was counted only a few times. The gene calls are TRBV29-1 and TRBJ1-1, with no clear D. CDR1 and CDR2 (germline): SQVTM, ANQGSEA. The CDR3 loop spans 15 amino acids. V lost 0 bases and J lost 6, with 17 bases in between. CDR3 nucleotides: TGCAGCGTTGAAGATCTCGGACGGCCTAACGCTGAAGCTTTCTTT. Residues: CSVEDLGRPNAEAFF. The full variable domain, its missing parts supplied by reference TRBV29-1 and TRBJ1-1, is SAVISQKPSRDICQRGTSLTIQCQVDSQVTMMFWYRQQPGQSLTLIATANQGSEATYESGFVIDKFPISRPNLTFSTLTVSNMSPEDSSIYLCSVEDLGRPNAEAFFGQGTRLTVV.

In nucleotides, the CDR3 is TGCAGTGCTAGTCGGGTCCCGGGGCGGGGCGGGTCCTACAATGAGCAGTTCTTC. Translation gives CSASRVPGRGGSYNEQFF. This chain uses TRBV20-1 with TRBJ2-1, with a possible D match to TRBD2 (6 bases). CDR1 DFQATT and CDR2 SNEGSKA come from the germline V gene (reference sequence). Between the trimmed V and J ends, which lost 3 bases and 1 base, there was a span of 22 bases. The CDR3 is 18 residues long.

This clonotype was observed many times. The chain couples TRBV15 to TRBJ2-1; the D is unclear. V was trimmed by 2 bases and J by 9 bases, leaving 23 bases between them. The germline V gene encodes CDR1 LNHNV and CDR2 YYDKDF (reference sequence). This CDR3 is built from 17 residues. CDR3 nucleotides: TGTGCCACCAGCAGACACGAGTCCCTAGTGACGGGCGTTGAGCAGTTCTTC. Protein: CATSRHESLVTGVEQFF.

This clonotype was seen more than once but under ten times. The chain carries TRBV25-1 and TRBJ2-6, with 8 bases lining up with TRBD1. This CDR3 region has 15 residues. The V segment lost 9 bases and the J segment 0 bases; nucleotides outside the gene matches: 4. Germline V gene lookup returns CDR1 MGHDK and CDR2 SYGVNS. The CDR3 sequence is CASGTGYSGANVLTF. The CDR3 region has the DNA TGTGCCAGTGGGACAGGCTACTCTGGGGCCAACGTCCTGACTTTC.

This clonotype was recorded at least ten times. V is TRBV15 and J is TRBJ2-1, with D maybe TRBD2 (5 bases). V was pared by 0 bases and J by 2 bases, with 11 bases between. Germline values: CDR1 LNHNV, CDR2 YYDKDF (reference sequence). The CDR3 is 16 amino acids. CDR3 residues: CATSRDRLAPYNEQFF. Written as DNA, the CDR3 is TGTGCCACCAGCAGAGATAGGCTAGCCCCCTACAATGAGCAGTTCTTC.

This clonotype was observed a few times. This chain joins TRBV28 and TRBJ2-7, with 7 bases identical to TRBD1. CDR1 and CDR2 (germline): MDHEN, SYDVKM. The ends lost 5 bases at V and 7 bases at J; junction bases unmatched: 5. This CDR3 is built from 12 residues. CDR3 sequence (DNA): TGTGCCAGCAGTACGACAGGGCGGGAGCAGTACTTC. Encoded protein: CASSTTGREQYF.